This T cell receptor (beta chain) was observed in a study of shared T cell receptors in the human thymus. TCRdb's copy holds only in-frame clones and misses some; the assay was immunoSEQ multiplex PCR. The repertoire has hundreds of thousands of clones, around 87% of them found once; the top ten carry 0.0094%. Looked up from germline, CDR1 is MDHEN and CDR2 is SYDVKM. Trimming removed 4 bases at V and 4 bases at J, with 16 bases between. The CDR3 length is 15 residues. The same data also contributed to another study, on human thymus T cells. This second study says: Serving as donors were healthy Finnish infants, each of whom was having open corrective surgery for congenital heart defects. Resections obtained during corrective heart surgery supplied the thymus tissue. Blood and thymic repertoires both appeared biased in V and J gene usage. Related work showed strongly overlapping thymic repertoires across unrelated individuals.

This chain joins TRBV28 and TRBJ1-1; D call uncertain. This receptor was taken from a boy less than two years old with a congenital heart defect. Input material: thymocytes. The CDR3 reads CASSSPAPRGTEAFF. The CDR3 nucleotides read TGTGCCAGCAGTTCCCCGGCCCCACGGGGCACTGAAGCTTTCTTT.